This T cell receptor beta chain was obtained from a study of regulatory T cells in long-lasting Graves disease. Relying on iRepertoire HTBI primers and Arm-PCR of CDR3 regions, the team built TCR beta libraries. TCRdb called the multiplex PCR reads again in MiXCR, with one record for every CDR3 protein. The repertoire holds a few hundred thousand distinct CDR3 sequences, with 16% as singletons. The sample holds a few counts of this clonotype. Its target is not known. Time point of the sample: newly diagnosed GD, antithyroid drugs for less than 3 months. PBMC-extracted RNA yielded the TCR library. Findings and limits, study-wide: With a small sample size, accuracy may have been reduced.

Trimming stripped 0 bases from V and 2 bases from J, with 5 bases between. The CDR3 sequence is 14 residues long. Germline CDR1 SGHRS, CDR2 YFSETQ. These data were also filed under a second study, of T cells in Graves' hyperthyroidism and ophthalmopathy. That work contributes: Blood also showed most of the thyroid clonotypes that were expanded above 0.001.

This chain joins TRBV5-1 and TRBJ1-4; D remains unclear. This sequence originates from a woman younger than 30 with Graves disease. The sequencing here drew on peripheral blood mononuclear cells (PBMCs), taken at new diagnosis, from a patient treated with antithyroid drugs. This CDR3 reads CASSLGYTNEKLFF. The CDR3 region has the DNA TGCGCCAGCAGCTTGGGGTACACTAATGAAAAACTGTTTTTT.